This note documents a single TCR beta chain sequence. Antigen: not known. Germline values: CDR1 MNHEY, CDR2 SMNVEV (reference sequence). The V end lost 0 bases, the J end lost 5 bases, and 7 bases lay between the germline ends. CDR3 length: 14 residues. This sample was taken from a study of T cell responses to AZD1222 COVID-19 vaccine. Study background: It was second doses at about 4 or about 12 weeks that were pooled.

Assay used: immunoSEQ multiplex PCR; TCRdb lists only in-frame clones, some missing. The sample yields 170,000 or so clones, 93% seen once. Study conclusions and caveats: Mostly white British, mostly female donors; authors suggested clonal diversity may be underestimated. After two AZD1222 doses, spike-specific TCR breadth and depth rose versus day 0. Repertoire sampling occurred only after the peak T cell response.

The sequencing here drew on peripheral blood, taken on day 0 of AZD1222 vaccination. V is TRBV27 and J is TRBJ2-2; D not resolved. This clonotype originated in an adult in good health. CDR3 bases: TGTGCCAGCAGTTTATCCCGGCCGACCGGGGAGCTGTTTTTT. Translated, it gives CASSLSRPTGELFF.